This is a list of T cell receptor beta chains from one sample in a study of T cells expressing NK-cell markers. TCRdb reworked the 5' RACE reads into one entry per CDR3 protein, no DNA. The sample holds about 550,000 distinct CDR3 sequences. The source material was blood T cells: a sorted CD56 or NKG2C T cell subset, CD4+ or CD8+ T cells, or bulk PBMC T cells (not recorded which). These receptors came from a man aged 18 to 35 in good health. Both conserved end residues are part of each CDR3.

J: TRBJ2-1; V: TRBV28; CDR3: CASTVGLNEQFF
J: TRBJ2-1; V: TRBV24-1; CDR3: CATSDSGQGFRNEQFF
J: TRBJ1-1; V: TRBV5-1; CDR3: CASSLSGTGEERAFF
J: TRBJ2-1; V: TRBV6-1; CDR3: CASTILGREIHEQFF
J: TRBJ2-7; V: TRBV5-1; CDR3: CASSDFPSYEQYF
J: TRBJ2-3; V: TRBV10-3; CDR3: CAIRTEGRTDTQYF
J: TRBJ1-2; V: TRBV20-1; CDR3: CSARPTTGDVYGYTF
J: TRBJ2-3; V: TRBV12-3/TRBV12-4; CDR3: CASSERGLAGKRDTQYF
J: TRBJ1-2; V: TRBV12-3/TRBV12-4; CDR3: CASSLPGKIYGYTF
J: TRBJ2-5; V: TRBV19; CDR3: CASSPWAEQETQYF
J: TRBJ2-1; V: TRBV6-5; CDR3: CASSYTTQTGTSGYNEQFF
J: TRBJ2-7; V: TRBV18; CDR3: CASSQRDGGEQYF
J: TRBJ1-6; V: TRBV20-1; CDR3: CSARGLNSPLHF
J: TRBJ1-2; V: TRBV5-1; CDR3: CASSPNRADYGYTF
J: TRBJ2-1; V: TRBV3-1; CDR3: CASSQGLAGALEQFF
J: TRBJ2-5; V: TRBV2; CDR3: CASSDSSMVETQYF
J: TRBJ1-3; V: TRBV6-1; CDR3: CASKFGQSGNTIYF
J: TRBJ2-7; V: TRBV29-1; CDR3: CSVEWGGSEQYF
J: TRBJ2-1; V: TRBV29-1; CDR3: CSVTTVNEQFF
J: TRBJ1-4; V: TRBV6-5; CDR3: CASSYSFGPNEKLFF
J: TRBJ1-2; V: TRBV29-1; CDR3: CSVDRGRDGYTF
J: TRBJ2-4; V: TRBV9; CDR3: CASSGSREKNIQYF
J: TRBJ2-1; V: TRBV7-2; CDR3: CASSLSRGTGVYNEQFF
J: TRBJ1-4; V: TRBV12-3/TRBV12-4; CDR3: CASSHSRGGELFF
J: TRBJ2-1; V: TRBV20-1; CDR3: CSARDPSILASTYNEQFF
J: TRBJ2-3; V: TRBV20-1; CDR3: CSASGARGATTDTQYF
J: TRBJ2-1; V: TRBV2; CDR3: CASTLAHYTNEQFF
J: TRBJ2-1; V: TRBV28; CDR3: CASSLRGLLVGGGQFF
J: TRBJ2-2; V: TRBV20-1; CDR3: CSARDGASGRSDTGELFF
J: TRBJ2-3; V: TRBV7-9; CDR3: CASSFYRQGTDTQYF
J: TRBJ2-3; V: TRBV6-5; CDR3: CASSTTGTSITDTQYF
J: TRBJ1-3; V: TRBV4-2; CDR3: CASSQEGQTHSGNTIYF
J: TRBJ2-2; V: TRBV29-1; CDR3: CSARHSGGTTGELFF
J: TRBJ1-5; V: TRBV7-2; CDR3: CASSLYQGGQPQHF
J: TRBJ2-1; V: TRBV12-3/TRBV12-4; CDR3: CASSLMGLGESEQFF
J: TRBJ1-2; V: TRBV12-3/TRBV12-4; CDR3: CASSLLVRSLGYTF
J: TRBJ2-1; V: TRBV4-2; CDR3: CASSQAPGLDVDNEQFF
J: TRBJ2-3; V: TRBV27; CDR3: CASSSLRETSTDTQYF